Shown below are 3 T cell receptor beta chains from a single sample sequenced in a study of blood T cell repertoires in COVID-19. TCRdb's copy holds only in-frame clones and misses some; the assay was immunoSEQ multiplex PCR. The sample has about 140,000 clones, about 86% seen once. Sequencing was carried out using peripheral blood. These receptors were taken from a woman aged 55-75 years with acute or convalescent COVID-19.

The rearrangement links TRBV30 to TRBJ2-7, with TRBD1 matching over 9 bases. Germline values: CDR1 GTSNPN, CDR2 SVGIG (reference sequence). Unmatched junction bases numbered 6, after V lost 1 base and J lost 2 bases. The CDR3 loop spans 15 amino acids. For the CDR3, the DNA is TGTGCCTGGAGTGCAATCGGACAGGGGCCCTACGAGCAGTACTTC. Encoded protein: CAWSAIGQGPYEQYF.

The V and J genes are TRBV27 and TRBJ2-7; 9 bases align to TRBD2. The ends lost 0 bases at V and 4 bases at J; junction bases unmatched: 4. The CDR3 runs to 15 residues. CDR1 is MNHEY and CDR2 is SMNVEV in the germline V gene (reference sequence). The CDR3 reads CASSLSSGSGYEQYF. In DNA form, the CDR3 reads TGTGCCAGCAGTTTATCTAGCGGGAGTGGTTACGAGCAGTACTTC.

Notes on this clone: This specimen includes other DNA sequences encoding the same CDR3. This chain uses TRBV28 with TRBJ1-6, with 7 bases lining up with TRBD1. The germline gives CDR1 MDHEN, CDR2 SYDVKM. Trimming removed 6 bases from V and 7 bases from J; junction bases left unmatched: 3. The CDR3 has 13 amino acids. The CDR3 DNA reads as TGTGCCAGCAGGACAGGGAACAATTCACCCCTCCACTTT. This sequence encodes CASRTGNNSPLHF.